What follows is one TCR beta chain and its context. There is no known antigen for this receptor. Base qualities are not at hand, and no much larger clone is one base apart. This sample is part of a study of memory CD4+ T cells and cytomegalovirus serostatus (dated by TCRdb to between 2019 and 2020). Context from the whole study: The cohort included 35 or so healthy adults from Belgium, of whom 9 were CMV seropositive and approximately 25 were CMV seronegative. The study sequenced CD4+ memory TCRbeta repertoires of a Belgian cohort with known cytomegalovirus serostatus to replicate a published TCR-based CMV serostatus classifier.

Summary of the overall study and its limitations: A median bootstrapped AUC of roughly 0.94 with a 95% CI of 0.76-1.00 was achieved on the Belgian cohort by the original-framework classifier. Only CD4+CD45RO+ memory cells were sequenced, in contrast to the original study, which included naive and memory CD4+ and CD8+ populations. Of 170 or so previously reported CMV-associated TCRbeta sequences, some 67 appeared in the CD4+ memory repertoires, each in one to five individuals. For CMV serostatus prediction, a median bootstrapped AUC of approximately 0.95 was reached with the original framework, and a median bootstrapped AUC of approximately 0.89 was reached with a US-trained random forest. The results were interpreted as suggesting that the CMV-associated TCR signature is largely present in the CD4+ memory repertoire.

CDR1 MDHEN and CDR2 SYDVKM were looked up in the germline V gene. V gives up 5 bases and J gives up 4 bases, and the segment between their germline ends measures 10 bases. The CDR3 holds 13 amino acids from the cysteine to the phenylalanine. Only the CDR3 DNA stays, 39 bases, in frame from base 1. A FACSAria II was used to sort memory CD4+ T cells, defined as single viable CD3+CD4+CD8-CD45RO+ cells. To determine CMV serostatus, a Roche Elecsys assay was used that detects serum IgG against CMV pp150, pp28, p38 and p52. After the samples were thawed, total CD4+ T cells were enriched through positive selection using CD4 magnetic microbeads. The samples came from a different study that was designed specifically to examine the CD4+ T cell memory repertoire. Following standard operating procedures, peripheral blood mononuclear cells were isolated and cryopreserved, while serum was kept at -80 degrees C. The staining relied on CD3-PerCP (BW264/56), CD4-APC (RPA-T4), CD45RO-PE (UCHT1) and CD8-Pacific Orange (3B5) antibodies, and Sytox blue was used to exclude non-viable cells.

Genomic DNA was extracted from sorted cells with the Quick-DNA Microprep Kit. Amplification of TCRbeta DNA was done with the immunoSEQ hsTCRbeta kit, following the protocol from the manufacturer. An Illumina MiSeq instrument was used to sequence the TCRbeta libraries. The authors processed their data as follows. Removing out-of-frame sequences left some 2.4 million distinct TCRbeta sequences, an average of roughly 67,000 per individual. Two values were used to score each individual: the count of around 150 previously reported CMV-associated TCRbeta sequences and the total count of productive distinct TCRbeta sequences. A beta-binomial model was reimplemented in Python, and scikit-learn random forests with default parameters were trained on US cohort data. Classifier performance on the Belgian cohort was summarized as median AUC with percentile confidence intervals calculated over 10,000 bootstrap iterations. TCRdb took this table from immuneACCESS and kept in-frame rearrangements with V and J called. Such tables lack part of the clones; where checked against another copy, unresolved V genes explain under half of the gap, and the rest is unexplained. The V and J calls and clone size are taken from that table; D and trimming were inferred from the DNA. The sample data list 50,000 to 75,000 clones, and about 81% of these were observed just once. The ten largest clones represent roughly 0.95% of the sample.

The sample comprised memory CD4+ T cells from blood. The chain joins TRBV28 to TRBJ2-3, with the D call perhaps TRBD1 or TRBD2, as 5 bases match in each case. The sequence derives from an adult in good health and CMV-seronegative. The sequence in DNA is TGTGCCAGCAGTACGACGGGACCAGATACGCAGTATTTT. It translates to CASSTTGPDTQYF.